The 2 T cell receptor beta chains below come from one sample, sequenced in a study of CD8 T cells in ankylosing spondylitis. The antigens of these receptors remain unknown. TCRdb processed the 5' RACE reads anew with MiXCR; each CDR3 protein has one entry. The top ten hold approximately 18% of the sample, which has more than 600,000 distinct CDR3 sequences, roughly 19% seen once. Whole-study findings and limits: One TCR beta motif, made up of eight highly homologous variants, appeared characteristic of ankylosing spondylitis blood.

The sequenced material came from blood, either unsorted or a sorted T cell fraction (not recorded which). The receptor set was obtained from a male donor with ankylosing spondylitis.

This clonotype was observed a few times. The chain uses TRBV28 and TRBJ1-5; D call uncertain. This CDR3 contains 12 residues. V shed 6 bases and J shed 5 bases, with 8 bases lying between them. Germline CDR1 MDHEN, CDR2 SYDVKM. CDR3 coding DNA: TGTGCCAGCAGGGTCTTACATCAGCCCCAGCATTTT. Protein product: CASRVLHQPQHF.

In nucleotides, the CDR3 is TGCAGCGTCGCTACTGGCACAGATACGCAGTATTTT. It codes for CSVATGTDTQYF. V and J are TRBV29-1 and TRBJ2-3; D remains unclear. The CDR3 contains 12 residues. V was trimmed by 6 bases and J by 1 base, leaving 8 bases between them. Germline CDR1 is SQVTM and CDR2 is ANQGSEA.